The 27 T cell receptor beta chains below were found in one sample sequenced in a study of blood T cell repertoires in COVID-19. This table comes from immunoSEQ multiplex PCR, and its TCRdb copy is limited to in-frame clones, with some not included. The table shows 130,000 or so clones, with 81% occurring only once. Specimen: peripheral blood. These receptors all come from a woman in her sixties or seventies with active or convalescent COVID-19.

V and J are TRBV5-1 and TRBJ2-2, with 8 bases aligning to TRBD2. V dropped 2 bases and J dropped 5; count of bases not matched to a gene: 8. The germline V gene encodes CDR1 SGHRS and CDR2 YFSETQ. The CDR3 spans 16 residues. CDR3 residues: CASSFIGTSQTGELFF. The CDR3 coding sequence is TGCGCCAGCAGCTTCATAGGGACTAGTCAGACCGGGGAGCTGTTTTTT. The entire variable domain, with the rest obtained from reference TRBV5-1 and TRBJ2-2, is as follows: KAGVTQTPRYLIKTRGQQVTLSCSPISGHRSVSWYQQTPGQGLQFLFEYFSETQRNKGNFPGRFSGRQFSNSRSEMNVSTLELGDSALYLCASSFIGTSQTGELFFGEGSRLTVL.

The chain combines TRBV27 with TRBJ1-1; 8 nucleotides align to TRBD1. The V gene's germline CDR1 is MNHEY and CDR2 SMNVEV (reference sequence). The CDR3 totals 12 residues. V was clipped by 6 bases and J by 4 bases; unmatched bases: 1. CDR3 in DNA: TGTGCCAGCAGAACAGGGGGCACTGAAGCTTTCTTT. Its translation: CASRTGGTEAFF.

Remarks on this clone: A read error may be the cause here, since a much bigger clone is one base away. The rearrangement uses TRBV7-8 and TRBJ2-1; 10 bases align to TRBD1. The CDR3 length is 15 residues. Germline V gene lookup returns CDR1 SGHVS and CDR2 FQNEAQ. Losses at the gene ends were 5 bases for V and 3 bases for J; bases not matched to a gene: 4. Here the CDR3 reads CASSPGTGVYNEQFF. CDR3 coding DNA: TGTGCCAGCAGCCCCGGGACAGGGGTCTACAATGAGCAGTTCTTC.

This clone has more than one count but fewer than ten. This chain links TRBV9 with TRBJ1-3, with 7 positions matching TRBD1. Germline CDR1 reads SGDLS; CDR2 reads YYNGEE. J was trimmed by 8 bases and V by 3 bases; bases with no gene match: 11. The CDR3 covers 15 residues. The DNA of the CDR3 is TGTGCCAGCAGCGAAGGGGGACAGCGAAGGGACACCATATATTTT. This sequence encodes CASSEGGQRRDTIYF.

The gene calls are TRBV7-2 and TRBJ2-1; the match to TRBD2 covers 8 bases. The germline CDR1 and CDR2 sequences are SGHTA and FQGNSA. The CDR3 extends over 14 amino acids. Trimming took 1 base from V and 10 from J; bases not matched to a gene: 6. CDR3 loop: CASSLVASGYEQFF. CDR3 in DNA: TGTGCCAGCAGCTTAGTGGCTAGCGGGTACGAGCAGTTCTTC.

The rearrangement uses TRBV6-2 or TRBV6-3 and TRBJ2-7; possible D gene TRBD1, 5 bases. The germline V gene encodes CDR1 MNHEY and CDR2 SVGEGT. The CDR3 contains 14 residues. The V and J ends lost 2 bases and 4 bases respectively, with 12 bases between them. The CDR3 DNA follows: TGTGCCAGCAGTTACAGGGGTCCCAATTACGAGCAGTACTTC. It specifies CASSYRGPNYEQYF.

The chain carries TRBV5-1 and TRBJ1-6; possibly TRBD1 for D (5 bases). The ends were cut back, 7 bases at V and 7 bases at J, with 15 bases in the middle. Germline V lookup: CDR1 SGHRS, CDR2 YFSETQ. This CDR3 spans 14 amino acids. In DNA, the CDR3 is TGCGCCAGCCGGACAACTTTCGGCAATTCACCCCTCCACTTT. It is translated as CASRTTFGNSPLHF.

This clone was detected once. The V call is TRBV19, the J call TRBJ1-2, with 7 bases matching TRBD1. The length of the CDR3 is 15 residues. CDR1 LNHDA and CDR2 SQIVND come from the germline V gene (reference sequence). With 4 bases clipped from V and 8 bases from J, the junction kept 13 bases outside the gene matches. The CDR3 reads CASSTSGQPGGGYTF. CDR3 bases: TGTGCCAGTAGTACCTCGGGACAGCCAGGAGGAGGCTACACCTTC. The full variable domain, completed using reference TRBV19 and TRBJ1-2, is DGGITQSPKYLFRKEGQNVTLSCEQNLNHDAMYWYRQDPGQGLRLIYYSQIVNDFQKGDIAEGYSVSREKKESFPLTVTSAQKNPTAFYLCASSTSGQPGGGYTFGSGTRLTVV.

Only one count was recorded for this clone. The chain couples TRBV6-1 to TRBJ1-3; no clear D. This CDR3 has 15 amino acids. Germline V gene lookup returns CDR1 MNHNS and CDR2 SASEGT. Trimming stripped 0 bases from V and 0 bases from J, with 6 bases between. The CDR3 is CASSEAADSGNTIYF. The CDR3 DNA follows: TGTGCCAGCAGTGAAGCGGCAGACTCTGGAAACACCATATATTTT.

The chain employs TRBV7-9 and TRBJ2-2; possibly TRBD1 for D (7 bases). The CDR3 runs to 14 residues. Looked up from germline, CDR1 is SEHNR and CDR2 is FQNEAQ (reference sequence). V was cut by 4 bases and J by 7 bases, with 13 bases left in between. The CDR3 is CASSSEGAGGELFF. Written as DNA, the CDR3 is TGTGCCAGCAGCTCGGAGGGGGCAGGCGGGGAGCTGTTTTTT.

J is TRBJ1-1 and V is TRBV20-1; D is uncertain. Trimming left V 3 bases short and J 10 bases short, with 12 bases between. The germline gives CDR1 DFQATT, CDR2 SNEGSKA (reference sequence). There are 11 residues in the CDR3. CDR3: CSASSWEAAFF. Here the CDR3 DNA reads TGCAGTGCTAGTTCCTGGGAGGCAGCTTTCTTT.

CDR3 sequence: CASSFGTSGLYEQYF. In DNA, the CDR3 is TGCGCCAGCAGCTTCGGGACTAGCGGCCTCTACGAGCAGTACTTC. This chain uses TRBV5-1 with TRBJ2-7, with TRBD2 matching 11 bases. From germline, CDR1 is SGHRS and CDR2 YFSETQ. V was pared by 2 bases and J by 3 bases, with 4 bases of the junction left unmatched. This CDR3 is built from 15 residues.

The chain couples TRBV5-6 to TRBJ1-2; 7 bases fit TRBD1. Germline V CDR1 and CDR2: SGHDT, YYEEEE. The CDR3 totals 14 residues. Unmatched junction bases numbered 2, after V lost 0 bases and J lost 3 bases. The CDR3 bases are TGTGCCAGCAGCTTGGGGGACAGCTACTATGGCTACACCTTC. This codes for CASSLGDSYYGYTF.

The J gene is TRBJ2-1, the V gene TRBV18; 9 bases match TRBD2. This CDR3 is 15 amino acids long. After removal of 6 bases from V and 3 bases from J, the junction contained 6 bases not matched to a gene. The V gene's germline CDR1 is KGHSH and CDR2 LQKENI. CDR3 loop: CASSLAGDRYNEQFF. The CDR3 DNA is TGTGCCAGCTCGTTAGCGGGGGATCGCTACAATGAGCAGTTCTTC.

The genes are TRBV6-5 and TRBJ1-2; the D gene is possibly TRBD1 (6 bases). The germline CDR1 and CDR2 sequences are MNHEY and SVGAGI. CDR3 length equals 15 residues. Trimming took 6 bases from V and 0 from J, leaving 14 bases between them. The CDR3 spells CASSPFEGANYGYTF. The CDR3, as DNA: TGTGCCAGCAGCCCCTTTGAGGGGGCTAACTATGGCTACACCTTC.

The J gene is TRBJ2-1, the V gene TRBV12-3 or TRBV12-4; D gene ambiguous. The CDR3 has 12 amino acids. Between the trimmed V and J ends, which lost 2 bases and 4 bases, there was a span of 3 bases. CDR3 DNA sequence: TGTGCCAGCAGTTTACTTTACAATGAGCAGTTCTTC. This codes for CASSLLYNEQFF.

The chain combines TRBV3-1 (or the pseudogene TRBV3-2) with TRBJ2-1, with a tentative D call TRBD2 (5 bases). The length of the CDR3 is 10 residues. Deletions cut 4 bases from V and 12 bases from J, with 7 bases between. From germline, CDR1 is LGHDT and CDR2 YNNKEL (reference sequence). CDR3 sequence (DNA): TGTGCCAGCAGCCGGACTTTGCAGTTCTTC. This gives the protein CASSRTLQFF.

This rearrangement joins TRBV19 to TRBJ2-2; 9 bases agree with TRBD1. In germline, CDR1 is LNHDA, CDR2 SQIVND (reference sequence). CDR3 length equals 14 residues. The ends lost 9 bases at V and 6 bases at J; junction bases unmatched: 8. The CDR3 region is CASLWGQGPGELFF. CDR3 sequence (DNA): TGTGCCAGCCTCTGGGGACAGGGTCCCGGGGAGCTGTTTTTT.

Only a few counts were recorded for this clone. The chain has TRBV19 and TRBJ2-3, with 7 bases matching TRBD2. CDR3 length: 15 amino acids. The V and J ends lost 8 bases and 2 bases, in that order; junction bases with no gene match: 10. The V gene's germline CDR1 is LNHDA and CDR2 SQIVND (reference sequence). CDR3 region: CASSLPSGATDTQYF. As DNA, the CDR3 is TGTGCCAGTTCTCTACCGAGCGGGGCCACAGATACGCAGTATTTT. The whole variable domain, filled in from reference TRBV19 and TRBJ2-3, reads DGGITQSPKYLFRKEGQNVTLSCEQNLNHDAMYWYRQDPGQGLRLIYYSQIVNDFQKGDIAEGYSVSREKKESFPLTVTSAQKNPTAFYLCASSLPSGATDTQYFGPGTRLTVL.

V gene TRBV16 combines with J gene TRBJ1-5; D ambiguous. Per germline, CDR1 KGHSY and CDR2 FQNENV. The CDR3 extends over 15 amino acids. V lost 4 bases and J 5 bases, leaving 15 bases between the germline ends. CDR3 DNA sequence: TGTGCCAGCAGCCCAGCGCGGGAGAATTATCAGCCCCAGCATTTT. Translation gives CASSPARENYQPQHF.

The chain uses TRBV7-2 and TRBJ1-1; D is possibly TRBD1 (6 bases). The germline V gene encodes CDR1 SGHTA and CDR2 FQGNSA. V gave up 5 bases and J gave up 4 bases, with 11 bases separating them. The CDR3 extends over 13 amino acids. The CDR3 sequence is CASSNREGTEAFF. DNA for the CDR3: TGTGCCAGCAGCAACAGGGAAGGCACTGAAGCTTTCTTT.

This clone has only one observation. V usage is TRBV5-6 and J usage is TRBJ1-2; 7 bases line up with TRBD1. CDR3 length equals 16 residues. The germline V gene encodes CDR1 SGHDT and CDR2 YYEEEE. J was trimmed by 4 bases and V by 4 bases; bases with no gene match: 13. For the CDR3, the DNA is TGTGCCAGCAGCCAGGGTCACCACAGGGGACTCTATGGCTACACCTTC. Translating it yields CASSQGHHRGLYGYTF. The whole variable domain, remainder taken from reference TRBV5-6 and TRBJ1-2, is DAGVTQSPTHLIKTRGQQVTLRCSPKSGHDTVSWYQQALGQGPQFIFQYYEEEERQRGNFPDRFSGHQFPNYSSELNVNALLLGDSALYLCASSQGHHRGLYGYTFGSGTRLTVV.

The chain combines TRBV29-1 with TRBJ1-2, with 7 bases lining up with TRBD1. The junction had 12 bases not matched to a gene; V was cut back by 4 bases and J by 4 bases. The V gene's germline CDR1 is SQVTM and CDR2 ANQGSEA. The CDR3 is 15 amino acids. CDR3 sequence: CSVVGGTVGPYGYTF. The DNA of the CDR3 is TGCAGCGTTGTCGGAGGGACAGTCGGACCCTATGGCTACACCTTC.

The gene calls are TRBV10-3 and TRBJ1-2; a possible D gene is TRBD1 (5 bases). In germline, CDR1 is ENHRY, CDR2 SYGVKD. The CDR3 totals 12 residues. V was shortened by 4 bases and J by 8 bases, with 11 bases between the two germline ends. For the CDR3, the DNA is TGTGCCATCAGTGGGGGCCAAGGGGGCTACACCTTC. It translates to CAISGGQGGYTF.

V gene TRBV19 combines with J gene TRBJ1-6; possibly TRBD1 for D (6 bases). This CDR3 is built from 17 residues. The V and J ends lost 4 bases and 6 bases respectively, with 19 bases between them. Per the germline V gene, CDR1 is LNHDA and CDR2 is SQIVND (reference sequence). CDR3 region: CASSTAPGLGANSPLHF. The CDR3 coding sequence is TGTGCCAGTAGTACGGCCCCGGGGTTGGGGGCTAATTCACCCCTCCACTTT.

The sample holds one count of this clone. The chain carries TRBV6-2 or TRBV6-3 and TRBJ2-7; no clear D. Deletions cut 2 bases from V and 3 bases from J, with 5 bases between. This CDR3 region has 12 residues. The V gene's germline CDR1 is MNHEY and CDR2 SVGEGT. The CDR3, as DNA: TGTGCCAGCAGTTACAACTACTACGAGCAGTACTTC. Translated: CASSYNYYEQYF.

The chain is built from TRBV7-2 and TRBJ1-2; 8 bases agree with TRBD1. Germline V gene sequence: CDR1 SGHTA, CDR2 FQGNSA. This CDR3 has 13 residues. With 6 bases clipped from V and 8 bases from J, the junction kept 8 bases outside the gene matches. DNA of the CDR3: TGTGCCAGCAGAACAGGGGGGAGGGTAGGCTACACCTTC. It codes for CASRTGGRVGYTF.